These 18 T cell receptor beta chains originate from one sample sequenced in a study of technical replicates of blood from a few donors (dated 2017 in TCRdb). Library generation was performed with the immunoSEQ multiplex PCR assay. In its TCRdb copy, this immuneACCESS table keeps in-frame sequences only and misses some clones. Where compared with another copy, unresolved V genes explain less than half of these, and the others have no known cause. Present in this sample are approximately 94,000 clones, 96% of which were seen just once. In total, the top ten clones hold roughly 0.36% of the sample. The sequenced sample consisted of T cells isolated from PBMCs. The receptors stem from a human donor in good health.

The chain has TRBV6-1 and TRBJ1-5, with 9 bases identical to TRBD1. The CDR3 consists of 15 residues. The V segment lost 2 bases and the J segment 3 bases; nucleotides outside the gene matches: 2. Germline V gene lookup returns CDR1 MNHNS and CDR2 SASEGT. CDR3 in amino acids: CASSEWDRDNQPQHF. In DNA form, the CDR3 reads TGTGCCAGCAGTGAATGGGACAGGGACAATCAGCCCCAGCATTTT.

The chain joins TRBV25-1 to TRBJ2-7, with TRBD2 identical over 8 bases. The ends lost 3 bases at V and 2 bases at J; junction bases unmatched: 9. This CDR3 has 16 residues. Germline CDR1 reads MGHDK; CDR2 reads SYGVNS. In DNA, the CDR3 is TGTGCCAGCAGTGAGGCCGGGCGGGGACTAGCCTACGAGCAGTACTTC. Translation: CASSEAGRGLAYEQYF.

The chain is built from TRBV7-3 and TRBJ2-5, with a weak D call TRBD2 (5 bases). The ends were cut back, 5 bases at V and 5 bases at J, with 12 bases in the middle. Germline V gene lookup returns CDR1 SGHTA and CDR2 FQGTGA. The CDR3 runs 13 residues. The CDR3 spells CASSQKTGETQYF. The CDR3 nucleotides are TGTGCCAGCAGCCAGAAAACGGGGGAGACCCAGTACTTC.

The chain employs TRBV5-6 and TRBJ1-5; possibly TRBD1 for D (6 bases). Germline CDR1 is SGHDT and CDR2 is YYEEEE. This CDR3 contains 16 residues. V lost 2 bases, J lost 3 bases, and 15 bases lay in between. The DNA of the CDR3 is TGTGCCAGCAGCTTACAGGGTCCAGTATTCAATCAGCCCCAGCATTTT. Its protein product is CASSLQGPVFNQPQHF.

The V gene is TRBV9, the J gene TRBJ2-3; D is ambiguous. Looked up from germline, CDR1 is SGDLS and CDR2 is YYNGEE. The CDR3 has 14 amino acids. Trimming stripped 0 bases from V and 0 bases from J, with 5 bases between. The CDR3: CASSVGASTDTQYF. CDR3 bases: TGTGCCAGCAGCGTAGGGGCCAGCACAGATACGCAGTATTTT.

The rearrangement uses TRBV4-1 and TRBJ2-1, with 7 bases lining up with TRBD2. Looked up from germline, CDR1 is MGHRA and CDR2 is YSYEKL. The CDR3 runs 15 residues. Trimming cost V 1 base and J 6 bases; bases outside gene matches: 6. The DNA of the CDR3 is TGCGCCAGCAGCCAAGTCAGCGGGATCGGCAATGAGCAGTTCTTC. Its protein is CASSQVSGIGNEQFF.

The chain employs TRBV5-4 and TRBJ1-2, with unresolved D. This CDR3 spans 13 amino acids. The V gene lost 5 bases and the J gene lost 7 bases, with 15 bases spanning the gap. Germline V lookup: CDR1 SGHNT, CDR2 YYREEE (reference sequence). The CDR3 is CASRTILAIGYTF. Here the CDR3 DNA reads TGTGCCAGCAGGACTATACTGGCCATTGGCTACACCTTC.

J is TRBJ2-7 and V is TRBV6-1, with D unresolved. Germline values: CDR1 MNHNS, CDR2 SASEGT. The CDR3 has 13 amino acids. Trimming cost V 7 bases and J 0 bases, with 10 bases left between them. CDR3 amino acids: CASIKRSSYEQYF. The CDR3 coding sequence is TGTGCCAGCATTAAGCGAAGCTCCTACGAGCAGTACTTC.

This clone was detected once. The chain couples TRBV30 to TRBJ2-7, with D hard to call. Trimming left V 3 bases short and J 3 bases short, with 6 bases between. The CDR3 spans 11 residues. Germline lookup yields CDR1 GTSNPN and CDR2 SVGIG (reference sequence). The CDR3 loop reads CAWSGYYEQYF. The CDR3 DNA reads as TGTGCCTGGAGCGGTTACTACGAGCAGTACTTC.

The chain is built from TRBV4-1 and TRBJ1-5; tentatively, D is TRBD1 (5 bases). The ends were cut back, 0 bases at V and 5 bases at J, with 11 bases in the middle. Germline V gene sequence: CDR1 MGHRA, CDR2 YSYEKL. There are 15 residues in the CDR3. CDR3 nucleotide sequence: TGCGCCAGCAGCCAAGATCAGGGCACCTATCAGCCCCAGCATTTT. This encodes CASSQDQGTYQPQHF.

The rearrangement links TRBV10-2 to TRBJ1-5; 8 bases fit TRBD1. The CDR3 has 14 residues. V was clipped by 4 bases and J by 4 bases; unmatched bases: 3. Germline assignment: CDR1 WSHSY and CDR2 SAAADI. CDR3 loop: CASSGTGKNQPQHF. DNA for the CDR3: TGCGCCAGCAGTGGGACAGGGAAGAATCAGCCCCAGCATTTT.

This chain links TRBV7-9 with TRBJ1-1; D is possibly TRBD1 (5 bases). Germline lookup yields CDR1 SEHNR and CDR2 FQNEAQ (reference sequence). CDR3 length equals 16 residues. V lost 1 base and J lost 4, with 16 bases in between. The CDR3 here is CASSLGAGSGSTEAFF. DNA for the CDR3: TGTGCCAGCAGCTTAGGGGCAGGGTCCGGCAGCACTGAAGCTTTCTTT.

The chain has TRBV19 and TRBJ1-5; perhaps TRBD1 as D (6 bases). This CDR3 comprises 15 residues. V lost 0 bases, J lost 2 bases, and 8 bases lay in between. Germline values: CDR1 LNHDA, CDR2 SQIVND (reference sequence). The CDR3 nucleotides read TGTGCCAGTAGTATAGATAGGACAGGCAATCAGCCCCAGCATTTT. This gives the protein CASSIDRTGNQPQHF.

The V and J genes are TRBV14 and TRBJ2-7, with 7 bases fitting TRBD1. Germline-derived CDR1 and CDR2 are SGHDN and FVKESK. This CDR3 is built from 15 residues. The J segment lost 3 bases and the V segment lost 0 bases, leaving 5 bases of the junction unmatched. Here the CDR3 reads CASSQDLGTDYEQYF. The CDR3 coding sequence is TGTGCCAGCAGCCAAGACCTCGGGACAGACTACGAGCAGTACTTC.

Of note for this clone: The sample holds other DNA sequences that translate to the same CDR3. V usage is TRBV2 and J usage is TRBJ2-7, with TRBD1 matching 9 bases. The V gene's germline CDR1 is SNHLY and CDR2 FYNNEI. This CDR3 comprises 12 residues. V lost 8 bases and J lost 4; bases outside the gene matches: 3. CDR3 in DNA: TGTGCCAGCCGGACAGGGGTTTACGAGCAGTACTTC. Its translation: CASRTGVYEQYF.

The chain links TRBV30 to TRBJ2-1; the D gene is possibly TRBD2 (5 bases). In germline, CDR1 is GTSNPN, CDR2 SVGIG (reference sequence). Trimming removed 2 bases at V and 0 bases at J, with 17 bases between. The CDR3 has 17 amino acids. CDR3 region: CAWSLNGDIHSYNEQFF. CDR3 sequence (DNA): TGTGCCTGGAGTTTAAACGGGGATATACACTCCTACAATGAGCAGTTCTTC.

This chain connects TRBV19 to TRBJ1-2; D may be TRBD1 (6 bases). The CDR3 is 12 residues long. Germline CDR1 reads LNHDA; CDR2 reads SQIVND (reference sequence). V was clipped by 8 bases and J by 0 bases, with 7 bases between them. The CDR3, as DNA: TGTGCCAGTCAGGGGTCTAACTATGGCTACACCTTC. This encodes CASQGSNYGYTF.

The CDR3 region is CASSPLISYEQYF. The CDR3 nucleotides read TGTGCCAGCAGTCCTCTTATCTCCTACGAGCAGTACTTC. The chain joins TRBV6-5 to TRBJ2-7; D unclear. Germline CDR1 and CDR2: MNHEY and SVGAGI. The CDR3 has 13 residues. The V and J ends lost 5 bases and 0 bases respectively, with 8 bases between them.